This note documents a single T cell receptor beta chain sequence. The record originates from a study of cytomegalovirus exposure and HLA in healthy donors. Researchers ran the PCR with 60 Vbeta and 13 Jbeta primers. TCRdb keeps only in-frame clones here, not all; method: immunoSEQ multiplex PCR. The data contain roughly 130,000 clones, roughly four fifths of them singletons. The sequence was obtained from a male donor in good health and CMV-seropositive. Sequencing used PBMCs.

The DNA of the CDR3 is TGTGCCAGCAACAGGGATAATTCACCCCTCCACTTT. Residues: CASNRDNSPLHF. This chain connects TRBV28 to TRBJ1-6, with D maybe TRBD1 (6 bases). The CDR3 covers 12 residues. Trimming removed 7 bases at V and 5 bases at J, with 6 bases between. The germline gives CDR1 MDHEN, CDR2 SYDVKM.